This TCR beta chain was observed in a study of T cells in Graves' hyperthyroidism and ophthalmopathy. This clonotype showed up many times. Amplification targeted TCR beta CDR3 regions from RNA transcripts. The HTBI primer set drove a first-round RT-PCR of the TCR CDR3. TCRdb passed the multiplex PCR reads through MiXCR, listing each CDR3 protein once. The sample carries 250,000 to 400,000 distinct CDR3 sequences, roughly an eighth recorded once. Germline-derived CDR1 and CDR2 are WSHSY and SAAADI. The CDR3 consists of 14 residues. V was shortened by 7 bases and J by 0 bases, with 10 bases between the two germline ends.

The sequenced sample was blood. This clonotype was sampled from a middle-aged woman with Graves' ophthalmopathy. The genes are TRBV10-2 and TRBJ2-1, with a possible D match to TRBD2 (7 bases). CDR3 coding DNA: TGCGCCAGCAAGGGAGGGGGCTCCTACAATGAGCAGTTCTTC. Residues: CASKGGGSYNEQFF.